These 2 T cell receptor beta chains originate from one sample sequenced in a study of cytomegalovirus exposure and HLA in healthy donors. In the PCR, 60 Vbeta and 13 Jbeta primers were used. The assay was immunoSEQ multiplex PCR, and TCRdb's table has in-frame clones only and misses some. The sample includes more than 65,000 clones, about 74% of them seen just once. The material sequenced was PBMCs. Receptors originate from a woman aged 60-75 years in good health and CMV-seropositive.

The rearrangement uses TRBV6-1 and TRBJ1-4; perhaps TRBD1 as D (6 bases). V lost 2 bases to trimming and J lost 8 bases, with 12 bases between them. The CDR3 runs to 14 residues. CDR1 MNHNS and CDR2 SASEGT come from the germline V gene. CDR3 in amino acids: CASSEQGFSEKLFF. Here the CDR3 DNA reads TGTGCCAGCAGTGAACAGGGGTTTTCGGAAAAACTGTTTTTT.

The chain joins TRBV6-5 to TRBJ2-3; 7 bases line up with TRBD2. Losses at the gene ends were 6 bases for V and 3 bases for J; bases not matched to a gene: 3. The CDR3 sequence is 13 residues long. CDR1 MNHEY and CDR2 SVGAGI come from the germline V gene. The CDR3, as DNA: TGTGCCAGCAGCCCGGGGGGTACAGATACGCAGTATTTT. It translates to CASSPGGTDTQYF.